Shown below are 17 T cell receptor beta chains from a single sample sequenced in a study of OX40 agonist ivuxolimab in advanced cancers. The data were produced by immunoSEQ multiplex PCR, yet TCRdb's version contains in-frame clones alone and is incomplete. The sample lists around 67,000 clones, 75% to 90% occurring once. Specimen: CD4+ or CD8+ T cells sorted from blood, collected in a trial of the OX40 agonist ivuxolimab. The receptors originated from an adult with an advanced solid tumor such as melanoma, head and neck, liver or kidney cancer.

This rearrangement joins TRBV7-9 to TRBJ2-1; TRBD1 aligns across 11 bases. Germline V lookup: CDR1 SEHNR, CDR2 FQNEAQ (reference sequence). After removal of 5 bases from V and 9 bases from J, the junction contained 15 bases not matched to a gene. The CDR3 has 17 amino acids. DNA for the CDR3: TGTGCCAGCAGCGTGGGGTGGGACAGGGGGGTTTCCCTTGAGCAGTTCTTC. This encodes CASSVGWDRGVSLEQFF.

This clone occurred a few times. This chain links TRBV5-8 with TRBJ2-3, with 11 bases lining up with TRBD2. This CDR3 is 17 amino acids long. The germline CDR1 and CDR2 sequences are SGHTS and YDEGEE. The V and J ends lost 6 bases and 4 bases, in that order; junction bases with no gene match: 13. CDR3 DNA sequence: TGTGCCAGCACCATGGGATCGGCTAGCGGGGGGTCAGATACGCAGTATTTT. This codes for CASTMGSASGGSDTQYF.

This clone has just one count. V gene TRBV7-2 combines with J gene TRBJ2-3, with TRBD2 identical over 12 bases. Germline V gene sequence: CDR1 SGHTA, CDR2 FQGNSA. The CDR3 is 14 residues long. Losses at the gene ends were 5 bases for V and 5 bases for J; bases not matched to a gene: 2. CDR3 coding DNA: TGTGCCAGCAGCGTGGGACTAGCGGGAGATACGCAGTATTTT. Translation gives CASSVGLAGDTQYF.

The J gene is TRBJ1-2, the V gene TRBV20-1; D ambiguous. Germline V gene sequence: CDR1 DFQATT, CDR2 SNEGSKA (reference sequence). V was clipped by 7 bases and J by 5 bases, with 11 bases between them. This CDR3 has 11 amino acids. CDR3 sequence reads: CSGIGQYGYTF. The DNA for the CDR3 is TGCAGTGGTATAGGTCAATATGGCTACACCTTC.

The chain carries TRBV7-2 and TRBJ2-1, with 11 bases matching TRBD2. Germline V CDR1 and CDR2: SGHTA, FQGNSA. The CDR3 totals 16 residues. J gave up 4 bases and V 4 bases, and 6 bases lay outside the gene matches. The CDR3 bases are TGTGCCAGCAGCTCCCTAGCGGGGGGATCATACAATGAGCAGTTCTTC. Translated: CASSSLAGGSYNEQFF.

The chain joins TRBV30 to TRBJ1-1, with no clear D. Germline loops: CDR1 GTSNPN, CDR2 SVGIG (reference sequence). The CDR3 extends over 12 amino acids. V lost 1 base and J 6 bases, leaving 9 bases between the germline ends. In nucleotides, the CDR3 is TGTGCCTGGAGTGGGCATAAGGCTGAAGCTTTCTTT. Its protein product is CAWSGHKAEAFF.

The rearrangement links TRBV19 to TRBJ2-5, with TRBD1 matching 8 bases. Trimming took 4 bases from V and 1 from J; bases not matched to a gene: 8. CDR1 is LNHDA, CDR2 SQIVND, per germline (reference sequence). The CDR3 is 16 residues long. CDR3 DNA sequence: TGTGCCAGTAGTAGAACAGGGGGATCTATCCAAGAGACCCAGTACTTC. This translates into CASSRTGGSIQETQYF. The full variable domain, its missing parts supplied by reference TRBV19 and TRBJ2-5, is DGGITQSPKYLFRKEGQNVTLSCEQNLNHDAMYWYRQDPGQGLRLIYYSQIVNDFQKGDIAEGYSVSREKKESFPLTVTSAQKNPTAFYLCASSRTGGSIQETQYFGPGTRLLVL.

The chain couples TRBV5-1 to TRBJ2-7; D ambiguous. The V gene lost 0 bases and the J gene lost 2 bases, with 9 bases spanning the gap. This CDR3 is built from 14 residues. Germline V gives CDR1 SGHRS, CDR2 YFSETQ. The CDR3 loop reads CASSLVEGPYEQYF. The DNA of the CDR3 is TGCGCCAGCAGCTTGGTGGAAGGGCCCTACGAGCAGTACTTC.

This CDR3 reads CASSSWQTGNYGYTF. CDR3 nucleotides: TGTGCCAGCAGCTCCTGGCAGACAGGGAACTATGGCTACACCTTC. V gene TRBV11-2 combines with J gene TRBJ1-2; 7 nucleotides match TRBD1. The CDR3 is made up of 15 amino acids. Germline loops: CDR1 SGHAT, CDR2 FQNNGV. Unmatched junction bases numbered 7, after V lost 4 bases and J lost 2 bases.

The J gene is TRBJ1-2, the V gene TRBV6-5; D remains ambiguous. Trimming stripped 3 bases from V and 3 bases from J, with 8 bases between. The CDR3 runs to 13 residues. Germline CDR1 and CDR2: MNHEY and SVGAGI. CDR3 residues: CASSYNSDYGYTF. CDR3 in DNA: TGTGCCAGCAGTTATAACAGCGACTATGGCTACACCTTC.

This chain's CDR3 is CASRQRHEQYF. In DNA, the CDR3 is TGTGCCAGCAGACAGCGCCACGAGCAGTACTTC. V gene TRBV6-5 combines with J gene TRBJ2-7; D is uncertain. This CDR3 has 11 amino acids. V dropped 6 bases and J dropped 5 bases, with 8 bases sitting between them. Germline V lookup: CDR1 MNHEY, CDR2 SVGAGI.

This chain connects TRBV19 to TRBJ2-7; 8 positions match TRBD1. This CDR3 is 15 amino acids long. Germline CDR1 is LNHDA and CDR2 is SQIVND (reference sequence). V was pared by 7 bases and J by 2 bases, with 10 bases of the junction left unmatched. The CDR3 sequence: CASTETGTGPYEQYF. CDR3 DNA: TGTGCCAGTACCGAAACCGGGACAGGACCCTACGAGCAGTACTTC.

This clone showed up just once. The chain's CDR3 is CASSVAGRGISTDTQYF. CDR3 DNA: TGTGCCAGCAGCGTAGCAGGGCGGGGGATAAGCACAGATACGCAGTATTTT. The chain recombines TRBV9 with TRBJ2-3; TRBD2 matches at 7 bases. CDR3 size: 17 residues. With V trimmed by 0 bases and J by 0 bases, 7 bases remained unmatched. Germline V lookup: CDR1 SGDLS, CDR2 YYNGEE.

This clone was counted only a few times. This chain's CDR3 is CASSLAEGTEAFF. The CDR3 DNA reads as TGTGCCAGCAGCTTAGCAGAAGGGACAGAAGCTTTCTTT. The rearrangement links TRBV7-9 to TRBJ1-1; perhaps TRBD1 as D (6 bases). The CDR3 contains 13 residues. The V end was cut by 0 bases, the J end by 8 bases, with 10 bases between. The germline CDR1 and CDR2 sequences are SEHNR and FQNEAQ (reference sequence).

V is TRBV4-2 and J is TRBJ2-3; 8 bases are a match to TRBD2. Losses at the gene ends were 3 bases for V and 1 base for J; bases not matched to a gene: 6. The CDR3 is 16 residues long. Germline V gene data show CDR1 as LGHNA and CDR2 as YNFKEQ. CDR3 sequence (DNA): TGTGCCAGCAGCCAGTATAGCGGGGCCGGCACAGATACGCAGTATTTT. Amino acid sequence: CASSQYSGAGTDTQYF.

The rearrangement links TRBV7-2 to TRBJ2-1; D tentatively fits TRBD1 or TRBD2 (6 bases each). V lost 5 bases to trimming and J lost 0 bases, with 17 bases between them. Germline-derived CDR1 and CDR2 are SGHTA and FQGNSA. The CDR3 has 17 residues. As DNA, the CDR3 is TGTGCCAGCAGCCGACCACCCCGGGGGCGCTCCTACAATGAGCAGTTCTTC. Protein product: CASSRPPRGRSYNEQFF.

This rearrangement joins TRBV7-9 to TRBJ1-1; D may be TRBD1 (5 bases). Germline-derived CDR1 and CDR2 are SEHNR and FQNEAQ (reference sequence). The V gene lost 10 bases and the J gene lost 4 bases, with 19 bases spanning the gap. The CDR3 is 14 residues long. CDR3 in amino acids: CATEKDTLSTEAFF. The DNA of the CDR3 is TGTGCCACCGAGAAGGACACCCTCTCCACTGAAGCTTTCTTT.